The present TCR beta chain was sequenced within a study of immune characterization of retroperitoneal liposarcoma. In its sample, this clonotype ranks as medium-sized. TCRdb processed the PCR reads anew with MiXCR; each CDR3 protein has one entry. The sample includes 8,000 to 11,000 distinct CDR3 sequences, about 30% of them seen just once. This receptor was identified in a female donor with retroperitoneal liposarcoma. The specimen was tumor tissue.

The CDR3 loop is CASSPGGAQSSYEQYF. DNA for the CDR3: TGTGCCAGCAGCCCAGGCGGGGCTCAGAGCTCCTACGAGCAGTACTTC. The chain combines TRBV11-3 with TRBJ2-7, with D perhaps TRBD2 (6 bases). Trimming stripped 5 bases from V and 0 bases from J, with 17 bases between. Germline CDR1 SGHNT, CDR2 YENEEA. The CDR3 runs to 16 residues.